Below are 29 T cell receptor beta chains sequenced from a single sample in a study of CD8+ T cells in alopecia areata. Extracted RNA was reverse transcribed into cDNA, the sequencing template. Some clones are missing from TCRdb's copy, which holds only in-frame ones; the method was immunoSEQ multiplex PCR. Of 200,000 to 250,000 clones listed, 50% to 60% are singletons. The sequencing used CD4+ T cells sorted from blood, collected at week 0. These receptors all stem from a human donor with alopecia areata.

The CDR3 region has the DNA TGCAGCGTTGTCCAGGGGGAAAATCAGCCCCAGCATTTT. Its protein product is CSVVQGENQPQHF. The chain recombines TRBV29-1 with TRBJ1-5; 7 bases align to TRBD1. The CDR3 loop spans 13 amino acids. The germline V gene encodes CDR1 SQVTM and CDR2 ANQGSEA. V lost 4 bases, J lost 4 bases, and 4 bases stayed unmatched.

The CDR3 reads CAISEVDYEQYF. CDR3 nucleotides: TGTGCCATCAGTGAGGTAGACTACGAGCAGTACTTC. This chain connects TRBV10-3 to TRBJ2-7; D is ambiguous. Per the germline V gene, CDR1 is ENHRY and CDR2 is SYGVKD. V lost 2 bases to trimming and J lost 3 bases, with 5 bases between them. The CDR3 is made up of 12 amino acids.

This chain connects TRBV4-1 to TRBJ1-4; D ambiguous. V was trimmed by 4 bases and J by 0 bases, leaving 9 bases between them. The germline V gene has CDR1 MGHRA and CDR2 YSYEKL. The CDR3 totals 15 residues. CDR3 nucleotide sequence: TGCGCCAGCAGCCGCGAGGTAGCAACTAATGAAAAACTGTTTTTT. This gives the protein CASSREVATNEKLFF.

This chain uses TRBV4-1 with TRBJ2-3; possible D gene TRBD1, 5 bases. CDR1 and CDR2 from the germline V gene are MGHRA and YSYEKL. The CDR3 totals 15 residues. The V and J ends lost 0 bases and 2 bases respectively, with 9 bases between them. DNA of the CDR3: TGCGCCAGCAGCCAAGAAGACAGAAACACAGATACGCAGTATTTT. It is translated as CASSQEDRNTDTQYF.

The chain links TRBV4-2 to TRBJ1-1; the D is unclear. Trimming shortened V by 1 base and J by 3 bases, and 6 bases separated the two germline ends. The CDR3 spans 13 residues. Germline V CDR1 and CDR2: LGHNA, YNFKEQ. CDR3 amino acids: CASSQVRHTEAFF. In DNA form, the CDR3 reads TGTGCCAGCAGCCAAGTCAGGCACACTGAAGCTTTCTTT.

This clone was detected a few times. V and J are TRBV5-1 and TRBJ2-2; no firm D call. V lost 0 bases, J lost 8 bases, and 8 bases lay in between. From germline, CDR1 is SGHRS and CDR2 YFSETQ. The CDR3 length is 13 residues. CDR3 region: CASSLERRGELFF. The DNA for the CDR3 is TGCGCCAGCAGCTTGGAAAGGAGAGGGGAGCTGTTTTTT.

The V gene is TRBV29-1, the J gene TRBJ1-2; tentatively, D is TRBD1 (5 bases). This CDR3 spans 13 amino acids. Between the trimmed V and J ends, which lost 6 bases and 0 bases, there was a span of 11 bases. CDR1 and CDR2 from the germline V gene are SQVTM and ANQGSEA. The CDR3 reads CSVGLEANYGYTF. The CDR3 coding sequence is TGCAGCGTGGGACTTGAGGCTAACTATGGCTACACCTTC.

The chain couples TRBV7-2 to TRBJ2-2; 8 positions match TRBD2. The CDR3 sequence is 16 residues long. Trimming cost V 6 bases and J 1 base; bases outside gene matches: 7. The V gene's germline CDR1 is SGHTA and CDR2 FQGNSA. This CDR3 reads CASRRPGTRNTGELFF. The DNA for the CDR3 is TGTGCCAGCAGGAGGCCCGGGACTAGGAACACCGGGGAGCTGTTTTTT.

The J gene is TRBJ2-7, the V gene TRBV4-1, with 12 bases identical to TRBD2. This CDR3 contains 17 residues. The germline CDR1 and CDR2 sequences are MGHRA and YSYEKL. The V gene end was trimmed by 3 bases and the J gene end by 2 bases; junction bases not matched to a gene: 8. The CDR3 DNA reads as TGCGCCAGCAGCCATCAGGGAACTAGCGGGAGGACCTACGAGCAGTACTTC. As protein: CASSHQGTSGRTYEQYF.

In its sample, this clone was seen a few times. V usage is TRBV29-1 and J usage is TRBJ2-6; D is undetermined. Germline V gene sequence: CDR1 SQVTM, CDR2 ANQGSEA. This CDR3 spans 14 amino acids. V gave up 4 bases and J gave up 0 bases, with 7 bases separating them. The CDR3 sequence is CSVVGASGANVLTF. The CDR3 nucleotides are TGCAGCGTTGTGGGTGCCTCTGGGGCCAACGTCCTGACTTTC.

This clone was recorded a few times. The V call is TRBV29-1, the J call TRBJ2-7; 9 bases align to TRBD1. The CDR3 consists of 13 residues. After removal of 7 bases from V and 5 bases from J, the junction contained 9 bases not matched to a gene. Germline V CDR1 and CDR2: SQVTM, ANQGSEA. The chain's CDR3 is CSGGTGTGNEQYF. In DNA form, the CDR3 reads TGCAGCGGGGGGACCGGGACAGGGAACGAGCAGTACTTC.

This clone came up a few times. The gene calls are TRBV29-1 and TRBJ1-1; unclear D gene. V was shortened by 3 bases and J by 3 bases, with 8 bases between the two germline ends. The CDR3 contains 12 residues. Germline V gene sequence: CDR1 SQVTM, CDR2 ANQGSEA. The chain's CDR3 is CSVDEADTEAFF. CDR3 nucleotides: TGCAGCGTTGATGAGGCGGACACTGAAGCTTTCTTT.

The chain employs TRBV18 and TRBJ2-3; 11 bases agree with TRBD1. Germline V lookup: CDR1 KGHSH, CDR2 LQKENI. V gave up 3 bases and J gave up 4 bases; unmatched junction bases: 3. This CDR3 has 15 residues. CDR3 sequence (DNA): TGTGCCAGCTCACCGTGGACAGGGGGCGCAGATACGCAGTATTTT. This gives the protein CASSPWTGGADTQYF. Full variable domain (rest looked up from reference TRBV18 and TRBJ2-3): NAGVMQNPRHLVRRRGQEARLRCSPMKGHSHVYWYRQLPEEGLKFMVYLQKENIIDESGMPKERFSAEFPKEGPSILRIQQVVRGDSAAYFCASSPWTGGADTQYFGPGTRLTVL.

V and J are TRBV7-8 and TRBJ1-4; D is uncertain. CDR1 SGHVS and CDR2 FQNEAQ come from the germline V gene. This CDR3 spans 12 amino acids. Trimming removed 5 bases from V and 8 bases from J, with 9 bases in between. CDR3: CASSPQREKLFF. CDR3 DNA sequence: TGTGCCAGCAGCCCCCAGAGGGAAAAACTGTTTTTT.

Only a few counts were recorded for this clone. The chain employs TRBV29-1 and TRBJ2-1, with 13 bases fitting TRBD2. V lost 4 bases and J lost 5; bases outside the gene matches: 2. The CDR3 length is 14 residues. Looked up from germline, CDR1 is SQVTM and CDR2 is ANQGSEA. The CDR3 loop reads CSVGGLAGNNEQFF. CDR3 sequence (DNA): TGCAGCGTTGGGGGACTAGCGGGAAACAATGAGCAGTTCTTC.

V and J are TRBV5-1 and TRBJ2-5; 8 bases agree with TRBD1. The junction had 6 bases not matched to a gene; V was cut back by 3 bases and J by 2 bases. The CDR3 runs 15 residues. Germline V gives CDR1 SGHRS, CDR2 YFSETQ. Here the CDR3 reads CASSWGRQGQETQYF. The CDR3, as DNA: TGCGCCAGCAGCTGGGGTCGACAGGGGCAAGAGACCCAGTACTTC.

V and J are TRBV15 and TRBJ1-1, with 8 positions matching TRBD1. The CDR3 loop spans 15 amino acids. V lost 1 base, J lost 7 bases, and 8 bases stayed unmatched. Germline V gene sequence: CDR1 LNHNV, CDR2 YYDKDF (reference sequence). CDR3 DNA sequence: TGTGCCACCAGCAGAGGACACTCCAGGGGGCGTGAAGCTTTCTTT. As protein: CATSRGHSRGREAFF.

The chain carries TRBV2 and TRBJ2-7, with TRBD2 matching 8 bases. Germline CDR1 is SNHLY and CDR2 is FYNNEI. The CDR3 loop spans 14 amino acids. The J segment lost 6 bases and the V segment lost 7 bases, leaving 11 bases of the junction unmatched. CDR3 sequence reads: CASMGAGGPGEQYF. CDR3 sequence (DNA): TGTGCCAGCATGGGGGCGGGGGGTCCCGGCGAGCAGTACTTC. The entire variable domain, with the rest obtained from reference TRBV2 and TRBJ2-7, is as follows: EPEVTQTPSHQVTQMGQEVILRCVPISNHLYFYWYRQILGQKVEFLVSFYNNEISEKSEIFDDQFSVERPDGSNFTLKIRSTKLEDSAMYFCASMGAGGPGEQYFGPGTRLTVT.

V and J are TRBV2 and TRBJ2-7; possible D gene TRBD1, 5 bases. CDR1 and CDR2 from the germline V gene are SNHLY and FYNNEI. The V and J ends lost 4 bases and 4 bases respectively, with 11 bases between them. The CDR3 loop spans 13 amino acids. The CDR3 sequence is CASSVSGRYEQYF. DNA for the CDR3: TGTGCCAGCAGTGTCTCAGGGCGGTACGAGCAGTACTTC.

The chain has TRBV30 and TRBJ1-2; 8 nucleotides match TRBD1. Germline CDR1 reads GTSNPN; CDR2 reads SVGIG (reference sequence). The CDR3 is 13 residues long. The V gene end was trimmed by 0 bases and the J gene end by 8 bases; junction bases not matched to a gene: 5. The CDR3, as DNA: TGTGCCTGGAGTGTATCAGGGGGCGGCGGCTACACCTTC. Residues: CAWSVSGGGGYTF. Looking up the rest from reference TRBV30 and TRBJ1-2 gives the full variable domain: SQTIHQWPATLVQPVGSPLSLECTVEGTSNPNLYWYRQAAGRGLQLLFYSVGIGQISSEVPQNLSASRPQDRQFILSSKKLLLSDSGFYLCAWSVSGGGGYTFGSGTRLTVV.

The chain uses TRBV4-1 and TRBJ1-6; 11 positions agree with TRBD1. The CDR3 length is 16 residues. V shed 6 bases and J 9 bases; nucleotides not matched to a gene: 10. Germline CDR1 MGHRA, CDR2 YSYEKL. The CDR3 region is CASSWGQGDIGSPLHF. The CDR3 DNA is TGCGCCAGCAGTTGGGGACAGGGGGATATCGGTTCACCCCTCCACTTT.

The table lists this clone with a few counts. This rearrangement joins TRBV10-3 to TRBJ1-2; 12 positions agree with TRBD1. V was pared by 7 bases and J by 5 bases, with 8 bases of the junction left unmatched. This CDR3 comprises 15 residues. Germline V gives CDR1 ENHRY, CDR2 SYGVKD. CDR3 amino acids: CAIKRGQGAPYGYTF. The CDR3 DNA follows: TGTGCCATCAAGAGGGGACAGGGGGCCCCATATGGCTACACCTTC.

This clone showed up just once. The chain uses TRBV6-5 and TRBJ2-5; 11 bases fit TRBD1. Germline lookup yields CDR1 MNHEY and CDR2 SVGAGI. The V gene end was trimmed by 6 bases and the J gene end by 4 bases; junction bases not matched to a gene: 4. The CDR3 runs 14 residues. CDR3 coding DNA: TGTGCCAGCAGGATGGACAGGGGGCGAGAGACCCAGTACTTC. The encoded protein is CASRMDRGRETQYF.

The V and J genes are TRBV29-1 and TRBJ2-3; 7 nucleotides align to TRBD2. Losses at the gene ends were 6 bases for V and 3 bases for J; bases not matched to a gene: 6. Per germline, CDR1 SQVTM and CDR2 ANQGSEA. CDR3 length equals 13 residues. The CDR3, as DNA: TGCAGCGTATTGGGGAGGGTTACAGATACGCAGTATTTT. Translation: CSVLGRVTDTQYF.

The chain carries TRBV7-9 and TRBJ2-6, with D unresolved. The V gene's germline CDR1 is SEHNR and CDR2 FQNEAQ (reference sequence). Trimming took 1 base from V and 6 from J, leaving 10 bases between them. This CDR3 contains 15 residues. This chain's CDR3 is CASSLVDRPANVLTF. DNA of the CDR3: TGTGCCAGCAGCTTAGTGGACCGTCCGGCCAACGTCCTGACTTTC.

In this sample, this clone turned up a few times. V usage is TRBV29-1 and J usage is TRBJ1-1; 10 bases fit TRBD1. Germline-derived CDR1 and CDR2 are SQVTM and ANQGSEA. The CDR3 consists of 13 residues. The CDR3, as DNA: TGCAGTACACTACTCCGGGACAGGGGTCTAGCTTTCTTT. Amino acids: CSTLLRDRGLAFF.

The table lists this clone with a count of one. The chain has TRBV9 and TRBJ2-3; a possible D gene is TRBD1 (6 bases). With 3 bases removed from V and 1 base from J, the gap between germline ends came to 15 bases. CDR1 and CDR2 from the germline V gene are SGDLS and YYNGEE. The CDR3 has 16 residues. CDR3 sequence (DNA): TGTGCCAGCAGCGCGACCAGGGGATGGGGCACAGATACGCAGTATTTT. It encodes CASSATRGWGTDTQYF.

The chain joins TRBV7-3 to TRBJ1-1; the D is unclear. Germline assignment: CDR1 SGHTA and CDR2 FQGTGA. This CDR3 has 13 residues. Trimming took off 5 bases at V and 5 bases at J, with 12 bases between the two ends. CDR3 nucleotides: TGTGCCAGCAGCCCCCAGGCGGGGACTGAAGCTTTCTTT. Amino acids: CASSPQAGTEAFF.

The sample holds a few counts of this clone. The J gene is TRBJ2-3, the V gene TRBV6-6, with 8 bases fitting TRBD1. Germline assignment: CDR1 MNHNY and CDR2 SVGAGI (reference sequence). The length of the CDR3 is 15 residues. The V and J ends lost 6 bases and 2 bases, in that order; junction bases with no gene match: 7. The CDR3 loop reads CASSPDRESTDTQYF. The CDR3 DNA is TGTGCCAGCAGCCCGGACAGGGAATCCACAGATACGCAGTATTTT.